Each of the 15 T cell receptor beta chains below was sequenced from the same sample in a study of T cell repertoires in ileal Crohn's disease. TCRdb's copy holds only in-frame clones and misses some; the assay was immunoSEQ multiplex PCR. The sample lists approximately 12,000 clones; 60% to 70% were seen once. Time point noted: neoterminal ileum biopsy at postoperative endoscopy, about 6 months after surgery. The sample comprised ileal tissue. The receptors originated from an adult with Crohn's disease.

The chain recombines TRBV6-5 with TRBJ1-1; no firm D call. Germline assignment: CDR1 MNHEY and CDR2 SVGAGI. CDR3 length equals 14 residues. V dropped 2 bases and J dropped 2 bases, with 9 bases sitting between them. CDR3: CASSYAAGNTEAFF. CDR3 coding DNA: TGTGCCAGCAGTTACGCGGCAGGAAACACTGAAGCTTTCTTT.

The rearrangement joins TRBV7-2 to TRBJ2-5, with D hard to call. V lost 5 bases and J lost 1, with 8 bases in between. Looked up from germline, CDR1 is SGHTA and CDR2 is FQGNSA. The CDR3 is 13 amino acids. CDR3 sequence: CASSIQSQETQYF. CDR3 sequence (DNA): TGTGCCAGCAGCATACAGAGCCAAGAGACCCAGTACTTC. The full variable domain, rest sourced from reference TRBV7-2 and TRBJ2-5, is GAGVSQSPSNKVTEKGKDVELRCDPISGHTALYWYRQSLGQGLEFLIYFQGNSAPDKSGLPSDRFSAERTGGSVSTLTIQRTQQEDSAVYLCASSIQSQETQYFGPGTRLLVL.

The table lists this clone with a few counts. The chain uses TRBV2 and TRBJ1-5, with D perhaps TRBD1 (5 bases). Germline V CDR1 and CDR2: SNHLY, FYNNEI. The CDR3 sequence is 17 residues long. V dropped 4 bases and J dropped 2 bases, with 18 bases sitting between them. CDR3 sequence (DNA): TGTGCCAGCAGTGCCGGGACGGCCCAATTGGGCAATCAGCCCCAGCATTTT. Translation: CASSAGTAQLGNQPQHF.

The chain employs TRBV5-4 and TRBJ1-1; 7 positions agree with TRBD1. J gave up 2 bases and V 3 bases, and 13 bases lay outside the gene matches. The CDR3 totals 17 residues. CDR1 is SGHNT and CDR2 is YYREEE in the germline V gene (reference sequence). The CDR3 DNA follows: TGTGCCAGCAGCTCCCAGGGGGTAAGGGCCATAAACACTGAAGCTTTCTTT. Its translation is CASSSQGVRAINTEAFF.

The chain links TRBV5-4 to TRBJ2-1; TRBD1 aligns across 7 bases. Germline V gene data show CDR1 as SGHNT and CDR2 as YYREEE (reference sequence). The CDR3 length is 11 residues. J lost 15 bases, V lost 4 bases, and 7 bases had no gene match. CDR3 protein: CASSHGQVWFF. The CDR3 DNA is TGTGCCAGCAGCCATGGACAGGTGTGGTTCTTC. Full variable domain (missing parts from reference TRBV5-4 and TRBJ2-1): ETGVTQSPTHLIKTRGQQVTLRCSSQSGHNTVSWYQQALGQGPQFIFQYYREEENGRGNFPPRFSGLQFPNYSSELNVNALELDDSALYLCASSHGQVWFFGPGTRLTVL.

The DNA for the CDR3 is TGTGCCGGTGGACAGGGGAGGAGTGAAGCTTTCTTT. The encoded protein is CAGGQGRSEAFF. The V and J genes are TRBV28 and TRBJ1-1; 9 nucleotides line up with TRBD1. CDR1 and CDR2 (germline): MDHEN, SYDVKM. The CDR3 consists of 12 residues. V was pared by 11 bases and J by 7 bases, with 8 bases of the junction left unmatched.

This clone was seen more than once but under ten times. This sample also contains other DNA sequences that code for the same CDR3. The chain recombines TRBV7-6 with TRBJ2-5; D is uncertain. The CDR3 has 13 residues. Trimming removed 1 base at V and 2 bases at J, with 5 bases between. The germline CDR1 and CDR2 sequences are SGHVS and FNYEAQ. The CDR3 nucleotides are TGTGCCAGCAGCTTAGGGCAGCAAGAGACCCAGTACTTC. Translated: CASSLGQQETQYF.

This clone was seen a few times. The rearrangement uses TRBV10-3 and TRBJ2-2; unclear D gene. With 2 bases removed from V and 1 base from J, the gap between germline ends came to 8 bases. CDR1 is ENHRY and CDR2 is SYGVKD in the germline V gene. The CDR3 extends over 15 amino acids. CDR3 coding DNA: TGTGCCATCAGTGAGAGGCAGCTGAACACCGGGGAGCTGTTTTTT. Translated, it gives CAISERQLNTGELFF.

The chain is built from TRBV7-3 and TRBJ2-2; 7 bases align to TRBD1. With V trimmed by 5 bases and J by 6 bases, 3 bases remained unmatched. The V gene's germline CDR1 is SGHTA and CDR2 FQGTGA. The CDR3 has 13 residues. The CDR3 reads CASSHQGAGELFF. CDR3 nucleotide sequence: TGTGCCAGCAGCCATCAGGGGGCCGGGGAGCTGTTTTTT.

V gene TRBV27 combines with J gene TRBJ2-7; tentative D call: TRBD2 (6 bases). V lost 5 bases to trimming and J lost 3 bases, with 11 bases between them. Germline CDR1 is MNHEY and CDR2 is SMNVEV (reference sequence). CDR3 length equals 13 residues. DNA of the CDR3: TGTGCCAGCAGTGAGGGACTGGTCTACGAGCAGTACTTC. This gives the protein CASSEGLVYEQYF.

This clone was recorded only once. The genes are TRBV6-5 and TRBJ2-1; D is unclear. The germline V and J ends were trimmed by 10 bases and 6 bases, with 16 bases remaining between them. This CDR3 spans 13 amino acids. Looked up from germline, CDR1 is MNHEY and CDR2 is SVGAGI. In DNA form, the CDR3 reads TGTGCCACCTCCAGGCCAAATCGCAATGAGCAGTTCTTC. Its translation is CATSRPNRNEQFF.

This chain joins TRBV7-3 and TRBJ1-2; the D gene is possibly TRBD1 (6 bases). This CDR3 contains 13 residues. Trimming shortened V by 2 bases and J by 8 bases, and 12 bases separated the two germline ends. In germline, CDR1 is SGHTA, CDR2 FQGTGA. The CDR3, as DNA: TGTGCCAGCAGCTTAGTGCAGGGGCAAGGCTACACCTTC. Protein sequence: CASSLVQGQGYTF. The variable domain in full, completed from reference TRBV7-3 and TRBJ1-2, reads GAGVSQTPSNKVTEKGKYVELRCDPISGHTALYWYRQSLGQGPEFLIYFQGTGAADDSGLPNDRFFAVRPEGSVSTLKIQRTERGDSAVYLCASSLVQGQGYTFGSGTRLTVV.

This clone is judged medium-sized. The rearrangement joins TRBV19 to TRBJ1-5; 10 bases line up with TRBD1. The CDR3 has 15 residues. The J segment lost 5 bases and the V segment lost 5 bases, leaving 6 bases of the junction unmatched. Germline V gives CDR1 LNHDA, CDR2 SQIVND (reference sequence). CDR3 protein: CASSPGTGEDQPQHF. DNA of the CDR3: TGTGCCAGTAGTCCCGGGACAGGGGAAGATCAGCCCCAGCATTTT. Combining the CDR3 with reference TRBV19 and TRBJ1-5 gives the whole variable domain DGGITQSPKYLFRKEGQNVTLSCEQNLNHDAMYWYRQDPGQGLRLIYYSQIVNDFQKGDIAEGYSVSREKKESFPLTVTSAQKNPTAFYLCASSPGTGEDQPQHFGDGTRLSIL.

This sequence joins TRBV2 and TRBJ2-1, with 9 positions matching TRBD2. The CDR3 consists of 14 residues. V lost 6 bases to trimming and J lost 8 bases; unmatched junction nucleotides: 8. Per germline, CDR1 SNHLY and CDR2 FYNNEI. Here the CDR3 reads CASRGSGGLHEQFF. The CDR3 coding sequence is TGTGCCAGCAGGGGTAGCGGGGGTCTGCATGAGCAGTTCTTC.

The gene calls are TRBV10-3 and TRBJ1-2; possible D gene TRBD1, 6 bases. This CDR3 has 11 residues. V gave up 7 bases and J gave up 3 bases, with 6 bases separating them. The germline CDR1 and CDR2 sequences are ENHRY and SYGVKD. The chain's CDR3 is CAIKGDYGYTF. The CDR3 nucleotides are TGTGCCATCAAGGGGGACTATGGCTACACCTTC.